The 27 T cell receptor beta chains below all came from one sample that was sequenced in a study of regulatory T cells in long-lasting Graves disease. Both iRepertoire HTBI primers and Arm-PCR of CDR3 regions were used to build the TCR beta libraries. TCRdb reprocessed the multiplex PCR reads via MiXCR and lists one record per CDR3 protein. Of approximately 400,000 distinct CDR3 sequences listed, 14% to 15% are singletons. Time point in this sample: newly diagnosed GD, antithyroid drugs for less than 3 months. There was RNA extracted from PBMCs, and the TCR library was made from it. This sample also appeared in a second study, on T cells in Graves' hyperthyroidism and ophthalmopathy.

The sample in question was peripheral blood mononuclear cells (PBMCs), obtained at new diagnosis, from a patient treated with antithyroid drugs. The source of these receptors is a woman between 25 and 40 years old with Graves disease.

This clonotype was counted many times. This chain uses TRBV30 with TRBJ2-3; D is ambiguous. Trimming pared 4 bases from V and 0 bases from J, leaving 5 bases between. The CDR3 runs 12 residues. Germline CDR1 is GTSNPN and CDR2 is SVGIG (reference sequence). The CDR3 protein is CAWTVSTDTQYF. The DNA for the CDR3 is TGTGCCTGGACAGTTAGCACAGATACGCAGTATTTT.

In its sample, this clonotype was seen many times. The CDR3 loop reads CASSLRSGRPPYNEQFF. CDR3 DNA: TGTGCCAGCAGCTTAAGGAGCGGGAGGCCTCCTTACAATGAGCAGTTCTTC. The V and J genes are TRBV7-3 and TRBJ2-1, with 9 bases fitting TRBD2. V trimming: 1 base; J trimming: 4 bases; junction bases outside the gene matches: 8. Germline CDR1 reads SGHTA; CDR2 reads FQGTGA. The CDR3 has 17 residues.

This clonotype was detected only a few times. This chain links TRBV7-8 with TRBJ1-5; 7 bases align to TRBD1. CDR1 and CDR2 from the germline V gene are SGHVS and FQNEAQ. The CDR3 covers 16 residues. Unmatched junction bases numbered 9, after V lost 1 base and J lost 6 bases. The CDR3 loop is CASSLGALGGGQPQHF. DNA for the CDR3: TGTGCCAGCAGCTTAGGGGCTTTAGGGGGCGGTCAGCCCCAGCATTTT.

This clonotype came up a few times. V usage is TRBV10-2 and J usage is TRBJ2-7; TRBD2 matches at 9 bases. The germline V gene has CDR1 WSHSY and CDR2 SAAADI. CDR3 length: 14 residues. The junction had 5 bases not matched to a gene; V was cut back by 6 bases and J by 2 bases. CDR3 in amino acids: CASSALAGTYEQYF. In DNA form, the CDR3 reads TGCGCCAGCAGCGCCCTAGCGGGGACCTACGAGCAGTACTTC.

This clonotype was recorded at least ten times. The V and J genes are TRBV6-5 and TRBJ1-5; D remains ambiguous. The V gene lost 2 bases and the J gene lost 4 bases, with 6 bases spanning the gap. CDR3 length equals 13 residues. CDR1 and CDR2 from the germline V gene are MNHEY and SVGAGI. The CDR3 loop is CASSYSPNQPQHF. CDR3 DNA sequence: TGTGCCAGCAGTTACAGCCCAAATCAGCCCCAGCATTTT.

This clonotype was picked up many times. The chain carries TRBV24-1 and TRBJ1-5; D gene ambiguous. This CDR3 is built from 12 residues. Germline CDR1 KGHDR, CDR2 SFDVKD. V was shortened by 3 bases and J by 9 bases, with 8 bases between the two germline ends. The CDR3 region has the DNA TGTGCCACCAGTGATCCTGGTGGGCCCCAGCATTTT. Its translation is CATSDPGGPQHF.

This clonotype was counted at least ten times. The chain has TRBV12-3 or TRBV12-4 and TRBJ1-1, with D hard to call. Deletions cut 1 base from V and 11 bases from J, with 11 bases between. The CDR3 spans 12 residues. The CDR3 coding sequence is TGTGCCAGCAGTTTAGATCGGGCGTCGGCTTTCTTT. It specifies CASSLDRASAFF.

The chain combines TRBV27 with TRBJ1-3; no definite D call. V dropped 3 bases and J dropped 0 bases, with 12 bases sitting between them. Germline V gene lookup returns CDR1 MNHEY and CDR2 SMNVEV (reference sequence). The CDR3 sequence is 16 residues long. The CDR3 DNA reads TGTGCCAGCAGTTTCAACTCCCAGAGCTCTGGAAACACCATATATTTT. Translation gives CASSFNSQSSGNTIYF.

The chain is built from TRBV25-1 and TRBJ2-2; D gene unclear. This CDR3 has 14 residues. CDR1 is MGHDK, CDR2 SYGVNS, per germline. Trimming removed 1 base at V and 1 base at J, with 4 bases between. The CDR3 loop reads CASSEFQNTGELFF. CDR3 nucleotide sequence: TGTGCCAGCAGTGAATTTCAGAACACCGGGGAGCTGTTTTTT.

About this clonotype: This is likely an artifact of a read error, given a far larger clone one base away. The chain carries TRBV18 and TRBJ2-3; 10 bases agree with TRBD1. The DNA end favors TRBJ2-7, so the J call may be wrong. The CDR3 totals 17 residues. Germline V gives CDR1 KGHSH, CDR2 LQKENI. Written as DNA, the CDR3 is TGTGCCAGCCTAGCCCACCTCCCGGGACAGGGGTCCAACGAGCAGTACTTC. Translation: CASLAHLPGQGSNEQYF.

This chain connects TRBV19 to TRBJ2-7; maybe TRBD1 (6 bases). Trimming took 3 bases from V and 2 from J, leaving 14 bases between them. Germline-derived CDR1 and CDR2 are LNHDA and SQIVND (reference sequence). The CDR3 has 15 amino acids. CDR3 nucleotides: TGTGCCAGTAGTATGATCCCCAGGGGACCCTACGAGCAGTACTTC. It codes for CASSMIPRGPYEQYF.

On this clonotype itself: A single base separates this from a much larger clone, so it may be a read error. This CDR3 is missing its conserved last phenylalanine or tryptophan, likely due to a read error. The CDR3 is CASSQEVVGADNEQFV. CDR3 sequence (DNA): TGTGCCAGCAGCCAAGAAGTAGTGGGGGCTGACAATGAGCAGTTCGTC. This chain connects TRBV14 to TRBJ2-1; TRBD1 might be the D (6 bases). The CDR3 length is 16 residues. V lost 0 bases to trimming and J lost 5 bases, with 14 bases between them. Germline V gene lookup returns CDR1 SGHDN and CDR2 FVKESK.

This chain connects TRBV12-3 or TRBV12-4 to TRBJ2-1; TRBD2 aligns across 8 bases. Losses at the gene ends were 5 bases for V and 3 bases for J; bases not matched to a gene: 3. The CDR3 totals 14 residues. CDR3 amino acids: CASSSGRGYNEQFF. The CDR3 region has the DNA TGTGCCAGCAGTAGCGGGAGAGGCTACAATGAGCAGTTCTTC.

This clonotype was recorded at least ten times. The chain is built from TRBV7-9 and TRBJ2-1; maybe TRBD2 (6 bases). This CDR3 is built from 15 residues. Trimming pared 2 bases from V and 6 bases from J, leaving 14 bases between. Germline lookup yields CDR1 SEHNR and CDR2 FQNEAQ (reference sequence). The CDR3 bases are TGTGCCAGCAGCTTAAGTGGGAGGAAGGGCAATGAGCAGTTCTTC. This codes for CASSLSGRKGNEQFF.

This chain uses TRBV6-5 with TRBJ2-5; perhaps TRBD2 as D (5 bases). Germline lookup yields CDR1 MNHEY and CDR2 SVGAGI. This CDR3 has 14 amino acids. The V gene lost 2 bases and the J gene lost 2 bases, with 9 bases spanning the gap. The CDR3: CASSYAGIQETQYF. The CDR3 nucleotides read TGTGCCAGCAGTTACGCCGGGATTCAAGAGACCCAGTACTTC.

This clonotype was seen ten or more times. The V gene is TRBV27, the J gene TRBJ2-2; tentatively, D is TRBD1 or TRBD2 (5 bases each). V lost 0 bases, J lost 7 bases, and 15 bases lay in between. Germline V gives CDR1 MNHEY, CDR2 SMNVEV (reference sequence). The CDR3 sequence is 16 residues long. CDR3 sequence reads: CASSLSRTREGGELFF. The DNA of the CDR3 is TGTGCCAGCAGTTTATCTAGGACAAGAGAGGGCGGGGAGCTGTTTTTT.

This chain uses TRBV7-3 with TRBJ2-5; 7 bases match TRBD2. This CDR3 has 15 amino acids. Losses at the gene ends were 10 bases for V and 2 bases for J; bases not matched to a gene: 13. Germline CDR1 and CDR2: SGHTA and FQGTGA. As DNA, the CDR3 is TGTGCCACCTCCGACGGGAGGCCTACTCAAGAGACCCAGTACTTC. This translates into CATSDGRPTQETQYF.

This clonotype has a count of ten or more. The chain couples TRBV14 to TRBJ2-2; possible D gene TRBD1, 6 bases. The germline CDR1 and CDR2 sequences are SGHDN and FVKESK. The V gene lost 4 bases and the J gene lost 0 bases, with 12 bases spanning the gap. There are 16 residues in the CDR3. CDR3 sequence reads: CASSRRTASNTGELFF. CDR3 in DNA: TGTGCCAGCAGCCGCCGGACAGCCTCGAACACCGGGGAGCTGTTTTTT.

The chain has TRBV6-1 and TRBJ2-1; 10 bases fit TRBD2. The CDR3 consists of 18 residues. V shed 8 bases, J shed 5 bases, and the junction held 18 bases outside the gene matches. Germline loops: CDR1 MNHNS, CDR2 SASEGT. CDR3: CASAWLAGVSVPNNEQFF. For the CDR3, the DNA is TGTGCCAGCGCATGGCTAGCGGGAGTTTCGGTCCCTAACAATGAGCAGTTCTTC.

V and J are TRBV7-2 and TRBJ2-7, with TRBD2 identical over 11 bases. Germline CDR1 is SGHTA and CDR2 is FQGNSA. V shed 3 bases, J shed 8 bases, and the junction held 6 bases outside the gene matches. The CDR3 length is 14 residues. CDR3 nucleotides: TGTGCCAGCAGCTTTACCGGGACTAGCGGCAAGCAGTACTTC. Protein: CASSFTGTSGKQYF. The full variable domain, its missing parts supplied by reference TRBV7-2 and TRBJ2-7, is GAGVSQSPSNKVTEKGKDVELRCDPISGHTALYWYRQSLGQGLEFLIYFQGNSAPDKSGLPSDRFSAERTGGSVSTLTIQRTQQEDSAVYLCASSFTGTSGKQYFGPGTRLTVT.

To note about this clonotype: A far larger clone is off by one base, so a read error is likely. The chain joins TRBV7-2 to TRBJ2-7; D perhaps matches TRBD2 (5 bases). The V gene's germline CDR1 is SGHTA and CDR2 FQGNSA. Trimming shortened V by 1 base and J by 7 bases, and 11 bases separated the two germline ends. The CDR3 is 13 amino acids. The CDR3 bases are TGTGCCAGCAGCTTAGAGAGAGGGAATGAGCAGTACTTC. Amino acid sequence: CASSLERGNEQYF.

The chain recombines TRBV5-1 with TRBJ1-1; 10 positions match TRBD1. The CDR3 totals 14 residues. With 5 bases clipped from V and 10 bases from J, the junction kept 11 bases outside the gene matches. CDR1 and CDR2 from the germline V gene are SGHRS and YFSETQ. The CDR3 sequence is CASRPGQGEILAFF. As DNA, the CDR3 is TGCGCCAGCAGACCCGGACAGGGGGAGATTTTAGCTTTCTTT.

CDR3 nucleotides: TGTGCCAGCAGCTTAGGGGGGCCGGATCAGCCCCAGCATTTT. Residues: CASSLGGPDQPQHF. The chain links TRBV7-9 to TRBJ1-5; possible D gene TRBD1, 6 bases. V lost 1 base and J lost 5, with 9 bases in between. CDR1 SEHNR and CDR2 FQNEAQ come from the germline V gene (reference sequence). The CDR3 loop spans 14 amino acids.

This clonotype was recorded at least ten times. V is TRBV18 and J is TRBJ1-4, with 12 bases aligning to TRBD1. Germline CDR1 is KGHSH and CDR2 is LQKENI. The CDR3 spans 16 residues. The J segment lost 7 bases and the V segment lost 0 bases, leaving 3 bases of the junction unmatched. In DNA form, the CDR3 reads TGTGCCAGCTCACCACCGGGGACAGGGGGCTCTGAAAAACTGTTTTTT. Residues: CASSPPGTGGSEKLFF.

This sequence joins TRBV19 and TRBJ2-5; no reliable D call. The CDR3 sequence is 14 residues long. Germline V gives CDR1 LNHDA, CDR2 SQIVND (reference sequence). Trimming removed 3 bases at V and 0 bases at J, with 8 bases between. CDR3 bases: TGTGCCAGTAGTATTAATGTTGACCAAGAGACCCAGTACTTC. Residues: CASSINVDQETQYF.

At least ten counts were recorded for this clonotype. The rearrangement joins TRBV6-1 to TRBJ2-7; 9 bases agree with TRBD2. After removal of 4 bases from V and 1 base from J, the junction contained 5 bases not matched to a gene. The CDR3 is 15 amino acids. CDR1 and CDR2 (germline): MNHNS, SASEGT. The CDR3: CASSGQTSGSYEQYF. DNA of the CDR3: TGTGCCAGCAGTGGGCAGACTAGCGGTTCCTACGAGCAGTACTTC.

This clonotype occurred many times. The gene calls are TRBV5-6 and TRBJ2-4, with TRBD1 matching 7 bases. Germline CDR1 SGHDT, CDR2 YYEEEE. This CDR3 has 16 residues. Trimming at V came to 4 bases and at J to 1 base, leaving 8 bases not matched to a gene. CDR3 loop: CASSHITGAAKNIQYF. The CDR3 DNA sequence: TGTGCCAGCAGCCATATAACAGGGGCGGCCAAAAACATTCAGTACTTC.